This T cell receptor beta chain was found in a study of blood T cell repertoires in COVID-19. With 4 bases clipped from V and 0 bases from J, the junction kept 1 base outside the gene matches. Germline V gives CDR1 LGHDT, CDR2 YNNKEL (reference sequence). The CDR3 length is 14 residues. Repertoires were generated with immunoSEQ multiplex PCR, while TCRdb's copy carries only in-frame clones and drops some. The sample has roughly 78,000 clones; 80% are singletons. The source of this sequence is a man in his fifties or sixties with COVID-19, enrolled during active disease. The sample comprised peripheral blood. This chain links TRBV3-1 (or the pseudogene TRBV3-2) with TRBJ2-5, with TRBD1 matching over 8 bases. CDR3: CASSLDRDQETQYF. As DNA, the CDR3 is TGTGCCAGCAGCCTGGACAGGGACCAAGAGACCCAGTACTTC.